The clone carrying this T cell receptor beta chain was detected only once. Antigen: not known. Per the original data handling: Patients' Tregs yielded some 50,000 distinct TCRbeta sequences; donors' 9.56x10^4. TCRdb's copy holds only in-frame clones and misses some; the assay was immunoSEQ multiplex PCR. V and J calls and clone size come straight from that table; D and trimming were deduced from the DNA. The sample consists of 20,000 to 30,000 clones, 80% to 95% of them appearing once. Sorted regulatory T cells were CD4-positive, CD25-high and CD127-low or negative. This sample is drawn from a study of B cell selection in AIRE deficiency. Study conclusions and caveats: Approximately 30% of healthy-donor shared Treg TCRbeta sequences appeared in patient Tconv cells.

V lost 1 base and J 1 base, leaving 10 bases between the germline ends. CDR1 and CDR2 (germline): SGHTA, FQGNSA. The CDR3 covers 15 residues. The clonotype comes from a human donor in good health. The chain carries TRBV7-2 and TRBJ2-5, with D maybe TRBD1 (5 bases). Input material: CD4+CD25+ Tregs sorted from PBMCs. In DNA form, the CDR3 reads TGTGCCAGCAGCTTAGTTAGACAGACCCAAGAGACCCAGTACTTC. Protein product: CASSLVRQTQETQYF.